Listed here are 5 T cell receptor beta chains from one sample, sequenced in a study of human thymus T cells. The data were produced by immunoSEQ multiplex PCR, yet TCRdb's version contains in-frame clones alone and is incomplete. This sample has approximately 46,000 clones, with 95% found just once. Sequencing was done on a sample of blood. These receptors all come from a girl under three years old with a congenital heart defect but otherwise immunologically healthy.

V is TRBV18 and J is TRBJ2-5; tentative D call: TRBD2 (5 bases). Germline V gene sequence: CDR1 KGHSH, CDR2 LQKENI. V lost 3 bases, J lost 5 bases, and 10 bases lay in between. The CDR3 is made up of 13 amino acids. In DNA form, the CDR3 reads TGTGCCAGCTCACCCTGGACGGGGGAGACCCAGTACTTC. Translated: CASSPWTGETQYF.

This chain joins TRBV2 and TRBJ1-2; D not certain. V lost 1 base and J 14 bases, leaving 14 bases between the germline ends. CDR3 length: 12 residues. Germline assignment: CDR1 SNHLY and CDR2 FYNNEI. The CDR3 coding sequence is TGTGCCAGCAGTGAAGATAGGGCGGTATTTACCTTC. Its translation is CASSEDRAVFTF.

CDR3 nucleotide sequence: TGCAGTGCTAAAGATAACACTGAAGCTTTCTTT. It encodes CSAKDNTEAFF. The V gene is TRBV20-1, the J gene TRBJ1-1; no clear D. CDR3 size: 11 residues. Germline CDR1 DFQATT, CDR2 SNEGSKA (reference sequence). V shed 4 bases and J shed 2 bases, with 5 bases lying between them.

A few counts support this clone. This rearrangement joins TRBV7-2 to TRBJ2-7, with 13 bases identical to TRBD2. V was pared by 7 bases and J by 4 bases, with 4 bases of the junction left unmatched. The CDR3 is made up of 14 amino acids. From germline, CDR1 is SGHTA and CDR2 FQGNSA. CDR3 amino acids: CASTPTSGRYEQYF. For the CDR3, the DNA is TGTGCCAGCACCCCGACTAGCGGGAGGTACGAGCAGTACTTC.

The chain carries TRBV28 and TRBJ2-2; TRBD2 agrees at 7 bases. This CDR3 region has 18 residues. The V gene's germline CDR1 is MDHEN and CDR2 SYDVKM. V trimming: 5 bases; J trimming: 3 bases; junction bases outside the gene matches: 15. The CDR3 sequence is CASSTLAGLADHTGELFF. The CDR3 nucleotides read TGTGCCAGCAGTACTCTGGCGGGGCTAGCGGACCACACCGGGGAGCTGTTTTTT.